This T cell receptor beta chain was identified in a study of CD8 T cells in Susac syndrome. Germline V gives CDR1 DFQATT, CDR2 SNEGSKA (reference sequence). The V end lost 6 bases, the J end lost 2 bases, and 10 bases lay between the germline ends. There are 12 residues in the CDR3. Patients with Susac syndrome met diagnostic criteria defined recently for definite or probable disease. Negative isolation was used for CD8+ and CD4+ T cells, and FACS enrichment was applied to TEMRA cells. RNA in amounts of roughly 0.45 to 1 ug was reverse transcribed with random hexamers. Across 54 Vbeta and 13 Jbeta, immunoSEQ multiplex PCR amplified TCR beta CDR3. TCRdb ran MiXCR on the immunoSEQ multiplex PCR reads and lists one entry per CDR3 protein. This table has some 100,000 distinct CDR3 sequences, 95% appearing once.

The clonotype originates from a human donor with Susac syndrome. Input material: CD8+ T cells from PBMCs. This rearrangement joins TRBV20-1 to TRBJ2-5; no clear D. The CDR3 sequence is CSASGHQETQYF. CDR3 DNA: TGCAGTGCCTCTGGGCATCAAGAGACCCAGTACTTC.